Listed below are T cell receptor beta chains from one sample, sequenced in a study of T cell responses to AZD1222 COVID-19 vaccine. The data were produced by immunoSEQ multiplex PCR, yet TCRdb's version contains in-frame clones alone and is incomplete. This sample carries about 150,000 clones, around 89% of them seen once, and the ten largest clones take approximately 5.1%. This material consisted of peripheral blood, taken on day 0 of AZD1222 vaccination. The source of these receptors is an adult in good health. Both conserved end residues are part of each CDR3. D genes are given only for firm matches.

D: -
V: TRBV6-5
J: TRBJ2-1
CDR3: CASSYGWFGGNEQFF

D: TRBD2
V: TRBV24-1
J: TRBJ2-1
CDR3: CATSDFKVAGENEQFF

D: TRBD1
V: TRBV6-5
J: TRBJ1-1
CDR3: CASRWDRGDNTEAFF

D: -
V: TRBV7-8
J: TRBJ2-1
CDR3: CASSPRGPGQFF

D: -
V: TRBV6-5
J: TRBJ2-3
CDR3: CASRRTIGADTQYF

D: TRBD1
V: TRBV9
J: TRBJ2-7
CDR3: CASSVEQGSNEQYF

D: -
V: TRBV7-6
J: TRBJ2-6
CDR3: CASSSFGTSGFSSSGANVLTF

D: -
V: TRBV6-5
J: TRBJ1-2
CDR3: CASSYSLRQPGNGYTF

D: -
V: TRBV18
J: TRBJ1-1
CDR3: CASSHRSMGSGTEAFF

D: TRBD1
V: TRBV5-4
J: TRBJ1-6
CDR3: CASSRQGAYNSPLHF

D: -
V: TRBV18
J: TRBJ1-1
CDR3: CASSGWGTPSTEAFF

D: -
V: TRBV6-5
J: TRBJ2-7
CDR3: CASSYSDEAYEQYF

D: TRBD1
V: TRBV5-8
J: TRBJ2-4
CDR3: CASSRGPGTDVAKNIQYF

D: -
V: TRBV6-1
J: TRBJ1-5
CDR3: CASSEATGSYQPQHF

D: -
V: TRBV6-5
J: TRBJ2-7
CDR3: CASRRDGADYEQYF

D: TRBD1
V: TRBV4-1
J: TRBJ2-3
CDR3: CASSQMTGGRDTQYF

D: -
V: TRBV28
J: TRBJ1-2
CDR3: CASRRPGTVNYGYTF

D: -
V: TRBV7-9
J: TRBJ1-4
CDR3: CASSTSGEFVEKLFF

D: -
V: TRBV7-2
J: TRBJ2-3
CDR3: CASSYRFAQYF

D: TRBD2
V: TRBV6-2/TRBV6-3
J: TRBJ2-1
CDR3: CASSYSAGSYNEQFF